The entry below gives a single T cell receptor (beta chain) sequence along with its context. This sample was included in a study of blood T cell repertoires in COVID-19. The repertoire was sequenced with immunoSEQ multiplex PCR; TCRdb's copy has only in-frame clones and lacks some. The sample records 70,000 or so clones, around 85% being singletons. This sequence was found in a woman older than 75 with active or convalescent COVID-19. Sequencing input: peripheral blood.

For the CDR3, the DNA is TGTGCCAGCTTGGAATCAGGGGCCCACCACCCTAACTATGGCTACACCTTC. It translates to CASLESGAHHPNYGYTF. The chain links TRBV2 to TRBJ1-2; a weak D match, TRBD1 (6 bases). The V and J ends lost 8 bases and 0 bases respectively, with 22 bases between them. The CDR3 is 17 amino acids. The germline gives CDR1 SNHLY, CDR2 FYNNEI.